Included here is one T cell receptor beta chain sequence, with context. This clone showed up just once. Its antigen target is currently unknown. Qualities for individual bases were not recorded, and no much larger clone is one base off. The data are from a study of shared clonotypes between healthy human individuals (dated by TCRdb to 2019 to 2021). In the study overall: The cohort comprised a couple of women and a few men aged 18 to 49 years. Per donor, three plates each were used for CD4 naive and CD4 memory, two for CD8 naive, and one for CD8 memory. To estimate repertoire size and how much clonotypes are shared between individuals, the study performed deep sequencing of blood TCR repertoires from 4 to 6 healthy adults. Different laboratories and diverse techniques were used to prepare libraries and sequence TCR repertoires, to increase sequencing depth and limit assay-specific biases. Each donor's leukapheresis produced roughly between roughly 0.85 and 10 billion PBMCs. Study-level results and caveats: Incomplete sequencing was indicated by rarefaction of sorted-subset datasets, despite the large sequencing depth. Estimated clonotype richness was generally larger for naive than for memory subsets. Clonotypes shared by all four sorted-subset donors showed higher generation probabilities than non-shared clonotypes. Sampling was restricted to blood, and TCR repertoires in tissues likely differ from the TCR repertoires found in blood. Across a few donors, approximately 5% of naive CD4, approximately 3.6% of naive CD8, around 2.1% of memory CD4, and about 0.4% of memory CD8 clonotypes were shared. Pairwise subsampling indicated that sequencing depth was expected to affect the degree of clonotype sharing among donors. The genetic and exposure-history diversity represented was limited by the small number of donors.

The junction shows trimming of 4 bases on V and 3 bases on J, plus 18 bases between the germline ends. The CDR3 runs 16 residues from the cysteine to the phenylalanine. Of the read, only the CDR3 DNA is kept; its 48 bases are in frame from base 1. In the germline V gene, CDR1 corresponds to SNHLY and CDR2 to FYNNEI. For the CD8 naive samples, CD45RO-negative cells were positively selected for CCR7, yielding a CD45RA+CCR7+ population from which TemRA cells were excluded. The donors were healthy, HIV-negative adults who had no recently reported acute infections or vaccinations. Every donor was a Caucasian adult living in Nashville, Tennessee, USA. Blood was obtained by leukapheresis, after which PBMCs were separated by Ficoll-Histopaque density gradient centrifugation and cryopreserved in liquid nitrogen vapor phase. Analytical flow cytometry was used to check the purity and quantity of each magnetically sorted T cell population. Each sorted fraction had its genomic DNA isolated and then quantified by UV absorbance on a Nanodrop 2000c.

Using the deep immunoSEQ assay, TCR CDR3 regions were amplified from genomic DNA by multiplex PCR. Extracted genomic DNA from each cell subset was distributed evenly across all wells of several immunoSEQ 96-well plates, and each plate was treated as a replicate. For sorted subsets, approximately 210 ng of genomic DNA, equivalent to around 31,000 T cell genomes, went into each replicate PCR. Purified libraries were quantified with a Qubit 3.0 fluorometer, sized on a Bioanalyzer 2100, and re-quantified with the KAPA Library Quantification kit. Every immunoSEQ 96-well plate was sequenced on a dedicated single-read 150-cycle Illumina NextSeq 550 flow cell. As for the authors' bioinformatics: Because the immunoSEQ output held only junctional sequences and lacked quality scores, the filtering could not match the filtering applied to full-length reads. To assign V/J genes and CDR3, sequences were annotated using PyIR, a Python wrapper for IgBLAST v1.9, with IMGT germline references. Reads with weak V/J assignments (E-value above 1e-6), missing CDR3, stop codons, out-of-frame junctions, or ambiguous translated residues were removed. V3J clonotypes were defined as sequences sharing an identical inferred V gene, J gene, and CDR3 amino acid sequence. To compute the percentage overlap between repertoires, the number of shared unique clonotypes was divided by the size of the smaller repertoire. Richness of each repertoire was evaluated using RTK rarefaction, the Chao1 estimator, and Recon v2.1 estimates of unobserved clonotypes. Generation probabilities for all TCRbeta clonotypes obtained by the gDNA method from a handful of donors were computed using OLGA. TCRdb provides this immuneACCESS table in a form limited to in-frame rearrangements. Some clones are lacking; in checked studies, under half of them reflect an unresolved V gene, and why the rest are absent is not known. The V and J calls and clone size are taken from that table; D and trimming were inferred from the DNA. This sample lists about 2 million clones; about 95% were detected once. The leading ten clones occupy 1.2% of the sample.

The sequencing input was naive CD8+ T cells sorted from blood. According to the study, the label for this sample's cell subset or site signals: CD45RA+CCR7+. The receptor comes from a man younger than 35 in good health. Rearrangement joined TRBV2 to TRBJ1-1, with no D gene named confidently. Here the CDR3 is given as CASSGTRTLGDTEAFF. Here is the DNA: TGTGCCAGCAGTGGTACTCGGACCCTCGGGGACACTGAAGCTTTCTTT.